The clone carrying this TCR beta chain was counted ten times or more. Arm-PCR of CDR3 regions and iRepertoire HTBI primers were used to build TCR beta libraries. Methods used by the authors: Taken together, the samples had 62 TRBV and approximately 15 TRBJ segments identified. Via MiXCR, TCRdb re-called the multiplex PCR reads, giving one row per CDR3 protein. The V and J calls here are based on TCRdb, not the publication. The sample records more than 300,000 distinct CDR3 sequences, roughly 12% being singletons. This sample is drawn from a study of regulatory T cells in long-lasting Graves disease. From germline, CDR1 is SGHTA and CDR2 FQGNSA. Between the trimmed V and J ends, which lost 1 base and 3 bases, there was a span of 11 bases. There are 15 residues in the CDR3. The time point denotes: newly diagnosed GD, antithyroid drugs for less than 3 months. The authors made the TCR library using RNA they extracted from PBMCs.

These data also formed part of another study, on T cells in Graves' hyperthyroidism and ophthalmopathy.

Source: peripheral blood mononuclear cells (PBMCs), taken at new diagnosis, from a patient treated with antithyroid drugs. The V call is TRBV7-2, the J call TRBJ2-3, with TRBD2 as a possible D gene (5 bases). The receptor was isolated from a woman aged 18-29 years with Graves disease. The CDR3 protein is CASSLVGGRTDTQYF. CDR3 nucleotides: TGTGCCAGCAGCTTAGTTGGAGGTCGGACAGATACGCAGTATTTT. Filled out from reference TRBV7-2 and TRBJ2-3, the complete variable domain reads GAGVSQSPSNKVTEKGKDVELRCDPISGHTALYWYRQSLGQGLEFLIYFQGNSAPDKSGLPSDRFSAERTGGSVSTLTIQRTQQEDSAVYLCASSLVGGRTDTQYFGPGTRLTVL.